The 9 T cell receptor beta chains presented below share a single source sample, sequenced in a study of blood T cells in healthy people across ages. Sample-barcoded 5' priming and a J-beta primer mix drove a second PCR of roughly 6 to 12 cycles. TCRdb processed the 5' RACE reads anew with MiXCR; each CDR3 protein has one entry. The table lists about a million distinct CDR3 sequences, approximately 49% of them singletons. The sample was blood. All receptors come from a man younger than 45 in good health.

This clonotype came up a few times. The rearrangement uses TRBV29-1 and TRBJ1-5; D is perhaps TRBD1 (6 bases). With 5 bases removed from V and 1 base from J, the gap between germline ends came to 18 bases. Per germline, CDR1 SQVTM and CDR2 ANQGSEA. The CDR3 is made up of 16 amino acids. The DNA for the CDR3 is TGCAGCGTTATTGAACAGGGTGTTGGGAGCAATCAGCCCCAGCATTTT. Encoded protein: CSVIEQGVGSNQPQHF.

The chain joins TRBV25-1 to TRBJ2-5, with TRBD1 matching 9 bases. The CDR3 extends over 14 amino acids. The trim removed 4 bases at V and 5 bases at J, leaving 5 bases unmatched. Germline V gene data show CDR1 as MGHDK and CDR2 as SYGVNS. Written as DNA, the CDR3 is TGTGCCAGCAGTGGTACAGGGGGCTTGGAGACCCAGTACTTC. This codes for CASSGTGGLETQYF.

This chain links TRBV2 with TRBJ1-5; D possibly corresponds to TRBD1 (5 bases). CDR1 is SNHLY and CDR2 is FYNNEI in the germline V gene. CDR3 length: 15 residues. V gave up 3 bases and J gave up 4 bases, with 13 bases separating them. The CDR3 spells CASSDYTGGNQPQHF. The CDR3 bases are TGTGCCAGCAGTGATTATACCGGGGGAAATCAGCCCCAGCATTTT.

The CDR3 DNA sequence: TGCAGTGCTAGAGATCGGGTCACAGCCGGGGAGCCCCAGCATTTT. Translated: CSARDRVTAGEPQHF. The V gene is TRBV20-1, the J gene TRBJ1-5; D gene ambiguous. Trimming left V 0 bases short and J 8 bases short, with 17 bases between. This CDR3 region has 15 residues. The germline V gene has CDR1 DFQATT and CDR2 SNEGSKA (reference sequence).

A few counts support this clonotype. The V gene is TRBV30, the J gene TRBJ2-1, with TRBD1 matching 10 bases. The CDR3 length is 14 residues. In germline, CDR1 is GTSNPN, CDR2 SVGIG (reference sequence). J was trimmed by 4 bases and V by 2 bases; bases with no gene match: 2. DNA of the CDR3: TGTGCCTGGAGTAGGGACAGGGGTTACAATGAGCAGTTCTTC. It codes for CAWSRDRGYNEQFF.

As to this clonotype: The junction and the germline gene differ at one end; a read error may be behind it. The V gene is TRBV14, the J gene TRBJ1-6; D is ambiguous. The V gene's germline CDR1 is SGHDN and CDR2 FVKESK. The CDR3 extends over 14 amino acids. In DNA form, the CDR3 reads TGCGCCAGCAGCCTCTCGGACTTTGTTTCACCCCTCCACTTT. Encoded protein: CASSLSDFVSPLHF.

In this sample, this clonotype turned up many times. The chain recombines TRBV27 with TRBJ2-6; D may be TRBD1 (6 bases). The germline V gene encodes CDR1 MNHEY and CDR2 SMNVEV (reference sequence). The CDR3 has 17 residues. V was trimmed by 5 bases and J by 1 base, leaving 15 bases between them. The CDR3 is CASSRGTVNSGANVLTF. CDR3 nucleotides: TGTGCCAGCAGTAGGGGGACGGTCAATTCTGGGGCCAACGTCCTGACTTTC. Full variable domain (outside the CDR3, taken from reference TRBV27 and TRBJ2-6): EAQVTQNPRYLITVTGKKLTVTCSQNMNHEYMSWYRQDPGLGLRQIYYSMNVEVTDKGDVPEGYKVSRKEKRNFPLILESPSPNQTSLYFCASSRGTVNSGANVLTFGAGSRLTVL.

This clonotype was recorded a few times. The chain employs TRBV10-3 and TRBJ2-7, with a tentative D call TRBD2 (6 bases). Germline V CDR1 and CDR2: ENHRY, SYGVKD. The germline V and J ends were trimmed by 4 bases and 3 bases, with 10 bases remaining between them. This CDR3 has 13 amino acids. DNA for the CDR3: TGTGCCATCAGTGGTGCCGGGGGCTACGAGCAGTACTTC. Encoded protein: CAISGAGGYEQYF.

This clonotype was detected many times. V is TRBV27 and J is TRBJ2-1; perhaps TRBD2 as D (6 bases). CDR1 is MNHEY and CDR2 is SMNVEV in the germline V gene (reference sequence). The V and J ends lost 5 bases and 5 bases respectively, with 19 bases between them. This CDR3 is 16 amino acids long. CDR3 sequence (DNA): TGTGCCAGCAGTCTTTATCCTGGTGGGGGGAACAATGAGCAGTTCTTC. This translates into CASSLYPGGGNNEQFF.